This TCR beta chain was recorded in a study of graft-versus-host responses after intestinal transplantation. At the level of the study: Each recipient received a multivisceral, liver-intestinal, or isolated intestinal graft.

The CDR3 runs 15 residues. CDR1 and CDR2 from the germline V gene are SGHKS and YYEKEE (reference sequence). Deletions cut 6 bases from V and 2 bases from J, with 14 bases between. This clone was recorded only once. The antigen is unknown. Only in-frame clones appear in the TCRdb table, and some are missing; sequencing was by immunoSEQ multiplex PCR. The sample includes roughly 100,000 clones, roughly 93% of them seen just once. The sample here was unstimulated CD8+ T cells sorted from spleen or lymph node cells, taken before intestinal transplant. The clonotype originates from a human donor who received an intestinal transplant. This rearrangement joins TRBV5-5 to TRBJ1-4; D is unclear. The CDR3, as DNA: TGTGCCAGCACCAGCCTTGCGGGCACTAATGAAAAACTGTTTTTT. Amino acids: CASTSLAGTNEKLFF. Full variable domain (rest looked up from reference TRBV5-5 and TRBJ1-4): DAGVTQSPTHLIKTRGQQVTLRCSPISGHKSVSWYQQVLGQGPQFIFQYYEKEERGRGNFPDRFSARQFPNYSSELNVNALLLGDSALYLCASTSLAGTNEKLFFGSGTQLSVL.